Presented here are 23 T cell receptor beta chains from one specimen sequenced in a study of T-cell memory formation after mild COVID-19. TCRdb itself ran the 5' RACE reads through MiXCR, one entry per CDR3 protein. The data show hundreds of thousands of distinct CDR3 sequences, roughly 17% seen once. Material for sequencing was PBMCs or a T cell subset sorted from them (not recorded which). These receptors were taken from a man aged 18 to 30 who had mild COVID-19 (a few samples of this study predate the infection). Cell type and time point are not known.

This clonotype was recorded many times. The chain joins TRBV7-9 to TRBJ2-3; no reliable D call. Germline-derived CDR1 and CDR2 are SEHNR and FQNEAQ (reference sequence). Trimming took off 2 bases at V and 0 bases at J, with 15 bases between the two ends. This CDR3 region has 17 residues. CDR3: CASSLSHGSYSTDTQYF. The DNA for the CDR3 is TGTGCCAGCAGCTTATCCCACGGAAGCTATAGCACAGATACGCAGTATTTT. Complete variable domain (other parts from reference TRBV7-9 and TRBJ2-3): DTGVSQNPRHKITKRGQNVTFRCDPISEHNRLYWYRQTLGQGPEFLTYFQNEAQLEKSRLLSDRFSAERPKGSFSTLEIQRTEQGDSAMYLCASSLSHGSYSTDTQYFGPGTRLTVL.

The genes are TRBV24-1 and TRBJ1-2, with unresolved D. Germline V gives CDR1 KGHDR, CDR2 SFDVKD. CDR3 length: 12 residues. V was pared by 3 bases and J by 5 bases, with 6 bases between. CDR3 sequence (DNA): TGTGCCACCAGTGATCGAGGATATGGCTACACCTTC. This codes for CATSDRGYGYTF.

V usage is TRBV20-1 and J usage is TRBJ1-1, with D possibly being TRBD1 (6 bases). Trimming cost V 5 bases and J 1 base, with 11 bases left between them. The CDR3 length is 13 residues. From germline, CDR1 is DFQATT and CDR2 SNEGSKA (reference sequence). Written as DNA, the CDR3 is TGCAGTGCTGGGGGGCGGGAGAACACTGAAGCTTTCTTT. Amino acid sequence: CSAGGRENTEAFF.

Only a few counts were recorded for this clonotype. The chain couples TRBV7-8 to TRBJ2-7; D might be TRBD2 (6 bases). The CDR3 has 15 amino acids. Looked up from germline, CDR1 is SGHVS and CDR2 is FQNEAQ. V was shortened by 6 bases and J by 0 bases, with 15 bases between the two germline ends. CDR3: CASSTLGRSSYEQYV. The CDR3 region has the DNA TGTGCCAGCAGTACCCTGGGGAGGAGCTCCTACGAGCAGTACGTC.

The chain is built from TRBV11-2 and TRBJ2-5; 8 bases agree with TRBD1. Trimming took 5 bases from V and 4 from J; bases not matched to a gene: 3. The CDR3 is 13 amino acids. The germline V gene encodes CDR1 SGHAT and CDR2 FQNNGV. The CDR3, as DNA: TGTGCCAGCAGCCGGACAGGGACAGAGACCCAGTACTTC. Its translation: CASSRTGTETQYF.

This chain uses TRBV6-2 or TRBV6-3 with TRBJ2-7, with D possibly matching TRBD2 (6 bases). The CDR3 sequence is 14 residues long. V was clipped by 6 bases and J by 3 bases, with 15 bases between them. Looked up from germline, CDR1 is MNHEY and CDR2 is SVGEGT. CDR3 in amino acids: CASSPPGLFYEQYF. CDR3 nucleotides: TGTGCCAGCAGCCCGCCGGGACTCTTCTACGAGCAGTACTTC.

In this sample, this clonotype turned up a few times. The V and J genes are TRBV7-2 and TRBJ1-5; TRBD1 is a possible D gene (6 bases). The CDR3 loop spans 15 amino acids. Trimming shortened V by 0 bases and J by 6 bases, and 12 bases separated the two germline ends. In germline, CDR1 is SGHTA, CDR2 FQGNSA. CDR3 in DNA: TGTGCCAGCAGCTTAGCGCCGGGGGGCGTTCAGCCCCAGCATTTT. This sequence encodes CASSLAPGGVQPQHF.

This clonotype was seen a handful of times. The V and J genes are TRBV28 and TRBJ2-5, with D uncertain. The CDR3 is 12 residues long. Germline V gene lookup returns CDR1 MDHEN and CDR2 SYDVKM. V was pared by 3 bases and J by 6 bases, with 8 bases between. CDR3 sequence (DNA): TGTGCCAGCAGTTTTTATGGGCAGACCCAGTACTTC. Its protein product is CASSFYGQTQYF. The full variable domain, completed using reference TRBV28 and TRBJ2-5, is DVKVTQSSRYLVKRTGEKVFLECVQDMDHENMFWYRQDPGLGLRLIYFSYDVKMKEKGDIPEGYSVSREKKERFSLILESASTNQTSMYLCASSFYGQTQYFGPGTRLLVL.

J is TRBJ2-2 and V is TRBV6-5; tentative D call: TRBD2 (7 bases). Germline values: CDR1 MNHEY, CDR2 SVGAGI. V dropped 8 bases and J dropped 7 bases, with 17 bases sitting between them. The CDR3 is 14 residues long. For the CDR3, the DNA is TGTGCCAGCGTCGGGGGGCCCTTGGTCGGGGAGCTGTTTTTT. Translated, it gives CASVGGPLVGELFF.

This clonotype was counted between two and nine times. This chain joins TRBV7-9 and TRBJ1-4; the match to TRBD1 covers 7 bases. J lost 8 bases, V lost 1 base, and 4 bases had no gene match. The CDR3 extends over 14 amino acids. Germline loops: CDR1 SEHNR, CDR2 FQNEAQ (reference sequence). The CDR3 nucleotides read TGTGCCAGCAGCTTAGACCAGGGGGAGGAAAAACTGTTTTTT. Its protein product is CASSLDQGEEKLFF.

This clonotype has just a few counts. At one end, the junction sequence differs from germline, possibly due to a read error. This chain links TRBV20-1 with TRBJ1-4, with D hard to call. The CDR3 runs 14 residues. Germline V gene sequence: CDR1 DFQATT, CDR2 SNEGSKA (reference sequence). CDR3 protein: CSADGGTTNEKLFF. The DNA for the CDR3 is TGCAGTGCTGACGGAGGCACAACGAATGAAAAACTGTTTTTT.

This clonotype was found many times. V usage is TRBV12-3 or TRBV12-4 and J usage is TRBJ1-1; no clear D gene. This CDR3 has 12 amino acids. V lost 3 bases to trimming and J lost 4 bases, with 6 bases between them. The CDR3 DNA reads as TGTGCCAGCAGTTTGGCATTCACTGAAGCTTTCTTT. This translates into CASSLAFTEAFF.

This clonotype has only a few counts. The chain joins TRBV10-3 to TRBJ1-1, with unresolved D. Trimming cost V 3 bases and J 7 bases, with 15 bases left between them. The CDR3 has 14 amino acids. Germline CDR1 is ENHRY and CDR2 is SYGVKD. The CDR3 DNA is TGTGCCATCAGTGACCTAGGGTATGGTGGTGAAGCTTTCTTT. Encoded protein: CAISDLGYGGEAFF.

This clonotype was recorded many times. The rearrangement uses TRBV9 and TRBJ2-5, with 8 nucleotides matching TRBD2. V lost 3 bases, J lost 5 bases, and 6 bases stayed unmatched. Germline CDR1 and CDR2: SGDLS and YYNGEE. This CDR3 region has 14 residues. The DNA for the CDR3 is TGTGCCAGCAGCGGTAGCGGGGTGGGGGAGACCCAGTACTTC. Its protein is CASSGSGVGETQYF.

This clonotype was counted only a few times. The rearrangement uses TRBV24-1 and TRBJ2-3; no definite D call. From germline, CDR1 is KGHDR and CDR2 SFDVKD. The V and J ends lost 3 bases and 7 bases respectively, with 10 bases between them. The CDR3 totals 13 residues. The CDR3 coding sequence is TGTGCCACCAGTGATCGAATCGGCAATACGCAGTATTTT. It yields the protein CATSDRIGNTQYF.

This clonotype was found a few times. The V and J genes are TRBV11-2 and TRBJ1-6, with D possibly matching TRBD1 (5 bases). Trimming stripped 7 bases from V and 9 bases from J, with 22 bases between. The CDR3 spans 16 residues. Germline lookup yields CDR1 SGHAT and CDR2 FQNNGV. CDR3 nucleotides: TGTGCCAGCAACCCTGGGAGGGACGTGTGGATTTCACCCCTCCACTTT. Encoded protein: CASNPGRDVWISPLHF. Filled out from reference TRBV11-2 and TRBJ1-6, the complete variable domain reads EAGVAQSPRYKIIEKRQSVAFWCNPISGHATLYWYQQILGQGPKLLIQFQNNGVVDDSQLPKDRFSAERLKGVDSTLKIQPAKLEDSAVYLCASNPGRDVWISPLHFGNGTRLTVT.

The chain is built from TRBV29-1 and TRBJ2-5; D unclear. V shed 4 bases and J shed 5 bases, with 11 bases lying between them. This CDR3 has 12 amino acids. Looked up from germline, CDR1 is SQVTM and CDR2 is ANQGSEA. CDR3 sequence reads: CSVVTAAETQYF. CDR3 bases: TGCAGCGTTGTGACCGCGGCCGAGACCCAGTACTTC. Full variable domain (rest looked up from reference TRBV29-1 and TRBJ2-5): SAVISQKPSRDICQRGTSLTIQCQVDSQVTMMFWYRQQPGQSLTLIATANQGSEATYESGFVIDKFPISRPNLTFSTLTVSNMSPEDSSIYLCSVVTAAETQYFGPGTRLLVL.

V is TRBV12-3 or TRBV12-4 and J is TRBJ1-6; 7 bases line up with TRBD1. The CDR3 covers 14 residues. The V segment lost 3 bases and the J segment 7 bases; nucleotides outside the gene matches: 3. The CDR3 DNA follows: TGTGCCAGCAGTTTTCGGACAGGCAATTCACCCCTCCACTTT. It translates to CASSFRTGNSPLHF.

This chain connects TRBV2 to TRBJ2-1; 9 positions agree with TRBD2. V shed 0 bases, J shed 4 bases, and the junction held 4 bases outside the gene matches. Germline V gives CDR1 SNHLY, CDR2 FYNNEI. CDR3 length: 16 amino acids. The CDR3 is CASSEARLAGYNEQFF. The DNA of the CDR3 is TGTGCCAGCAGTGAAGCGCGGCTAGCGGGATACAATGAGCAGTTCTTC. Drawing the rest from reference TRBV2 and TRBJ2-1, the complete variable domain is EPEVTQTPSHQVTQMGQEVILRCVPISNHLYFYWYRQILGQKVEFLVSFYNNEISEKSEIFDDQFSVERPDGSNFTLKIRSTKLEDSAMYFCASSEARLAGYNEQFFGPGTRLTVL.

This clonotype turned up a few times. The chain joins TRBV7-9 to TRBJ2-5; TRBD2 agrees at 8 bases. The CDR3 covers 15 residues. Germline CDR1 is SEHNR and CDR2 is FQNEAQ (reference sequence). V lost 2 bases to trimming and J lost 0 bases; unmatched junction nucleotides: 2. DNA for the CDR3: TGTGCCAGCAGCTTACGGGAGGGGTACCAAGAGACCCAGTACTTC. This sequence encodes CASSLREGYQETQYF.

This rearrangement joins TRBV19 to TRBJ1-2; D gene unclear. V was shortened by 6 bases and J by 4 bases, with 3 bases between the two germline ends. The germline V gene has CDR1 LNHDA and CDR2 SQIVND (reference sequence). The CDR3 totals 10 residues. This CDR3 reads CASRSYGYTF. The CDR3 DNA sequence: TGTGCCAGTAGGAGCTATGGCTACACCTTC.

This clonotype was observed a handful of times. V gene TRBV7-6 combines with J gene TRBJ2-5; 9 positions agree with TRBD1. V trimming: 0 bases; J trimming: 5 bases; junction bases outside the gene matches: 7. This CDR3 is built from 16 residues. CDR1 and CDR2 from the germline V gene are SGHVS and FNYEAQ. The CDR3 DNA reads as TGTGCCAGCAGCTTAGCGCCACAGGGGGCGGGTGAGACCCAGTACTTC. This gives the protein CASSLAPQGAGETQYF. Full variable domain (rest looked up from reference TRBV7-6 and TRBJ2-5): GAGVSQSPRYKVTKRGQDVALRCDPISGHVSLYWYRQALGQGPEFLTYFNYEAQQDKSGLPNDRFSAERPEGSISTLTIQRTEQRDSAMYRCASSLAPQGAGETQYFGPGTRLLVL.

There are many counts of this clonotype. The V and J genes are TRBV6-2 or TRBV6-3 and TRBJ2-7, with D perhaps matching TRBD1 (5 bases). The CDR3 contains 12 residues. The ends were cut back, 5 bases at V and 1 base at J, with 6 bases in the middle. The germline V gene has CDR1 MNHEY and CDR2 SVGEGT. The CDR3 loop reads CASSPGSYEQYF. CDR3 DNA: TGTGCCAGCAGTCCAGGGTCCTACGAGCAGTACTTC.